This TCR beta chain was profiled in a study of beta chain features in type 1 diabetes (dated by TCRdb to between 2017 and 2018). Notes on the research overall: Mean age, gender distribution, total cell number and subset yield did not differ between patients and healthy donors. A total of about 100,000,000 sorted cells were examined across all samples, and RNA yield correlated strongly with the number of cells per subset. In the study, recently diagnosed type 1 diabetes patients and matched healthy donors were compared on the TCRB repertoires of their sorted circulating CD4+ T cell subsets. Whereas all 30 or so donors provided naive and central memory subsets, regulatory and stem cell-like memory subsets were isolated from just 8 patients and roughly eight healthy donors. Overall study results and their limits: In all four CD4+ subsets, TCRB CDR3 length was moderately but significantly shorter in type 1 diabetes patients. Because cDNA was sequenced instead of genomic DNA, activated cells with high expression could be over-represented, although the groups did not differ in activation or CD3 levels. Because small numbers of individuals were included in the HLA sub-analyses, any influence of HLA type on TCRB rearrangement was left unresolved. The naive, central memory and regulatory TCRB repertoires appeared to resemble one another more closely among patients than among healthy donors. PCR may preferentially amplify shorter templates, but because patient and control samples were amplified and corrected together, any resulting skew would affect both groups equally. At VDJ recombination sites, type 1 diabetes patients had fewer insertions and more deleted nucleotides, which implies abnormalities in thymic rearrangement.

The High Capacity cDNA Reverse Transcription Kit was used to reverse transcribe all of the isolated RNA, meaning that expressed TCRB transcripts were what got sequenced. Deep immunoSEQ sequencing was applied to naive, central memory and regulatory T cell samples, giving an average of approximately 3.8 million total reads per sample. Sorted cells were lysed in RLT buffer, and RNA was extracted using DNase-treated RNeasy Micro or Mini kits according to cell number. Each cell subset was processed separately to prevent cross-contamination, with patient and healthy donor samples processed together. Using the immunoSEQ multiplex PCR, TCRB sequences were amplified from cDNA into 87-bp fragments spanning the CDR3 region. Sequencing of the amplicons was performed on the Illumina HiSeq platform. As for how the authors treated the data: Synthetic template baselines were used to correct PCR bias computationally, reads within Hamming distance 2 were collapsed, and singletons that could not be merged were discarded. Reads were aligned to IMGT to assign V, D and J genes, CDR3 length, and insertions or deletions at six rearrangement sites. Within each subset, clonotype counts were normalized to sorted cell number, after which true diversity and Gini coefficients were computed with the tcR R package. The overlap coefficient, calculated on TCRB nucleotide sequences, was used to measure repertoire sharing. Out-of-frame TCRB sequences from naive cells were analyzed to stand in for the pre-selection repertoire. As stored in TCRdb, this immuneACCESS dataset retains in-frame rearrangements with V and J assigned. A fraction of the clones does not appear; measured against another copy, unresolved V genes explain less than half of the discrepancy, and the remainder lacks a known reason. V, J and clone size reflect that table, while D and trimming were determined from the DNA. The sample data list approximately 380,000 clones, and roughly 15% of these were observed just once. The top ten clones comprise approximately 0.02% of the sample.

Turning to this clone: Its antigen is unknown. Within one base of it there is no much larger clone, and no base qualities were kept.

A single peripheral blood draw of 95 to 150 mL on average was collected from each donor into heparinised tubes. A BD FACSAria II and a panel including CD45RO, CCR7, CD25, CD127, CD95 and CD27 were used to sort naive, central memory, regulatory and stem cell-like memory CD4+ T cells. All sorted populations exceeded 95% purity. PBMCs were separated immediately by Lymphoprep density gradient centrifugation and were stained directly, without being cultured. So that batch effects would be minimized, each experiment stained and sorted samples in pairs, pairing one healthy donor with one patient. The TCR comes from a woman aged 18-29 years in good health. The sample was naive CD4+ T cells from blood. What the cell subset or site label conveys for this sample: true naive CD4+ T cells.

The CDR3 sequence is CAWSVFMWGGEDGYTF. Read as DNA, the sequence is TGTGCCTGGAGTGTATTTATGTGGGGGGGAGAAGATGGCTACACCTTC. The V and J genes are TRBV30 and TRBJ1-2; TRBD1 is a possible D gene, resting on 5 matching bases. According to the germline V gene (reference sequence), CDR1 reads GTSNPN and CDR2 reads SVGIG. Spanning cysteine to phenylalanine, the CDR3 consists of 16 amino acids. Of all the DNA, just the CDR3 is kept, 48 bases in frame from base 1. V is cut by 0 bases and J by 6 bases, and the space between the germline ends is 20 bases.